This TCR beta chain was sequenced during a study of CD8+ T cells in alopecia areata. Looking at the study overall: The study gave treated patients oral tofacitinib at 5 to 10 mg twice daily. Treatment ran 6 to 18 months, with 6 months of follow-up afterward.

The table lists this clone with a count of one. As yet, its antigen is unknown. Germline loops: CDR1 MRHNA, CDR2 SNTAGT. V lost 7 bases and J lost 15, with 16 bases in between. This CDR3 has 11 residues. The treatment: oral pan-JAK inhibitor, 5-10 mg twice daily. Following extraction, RNA underwent reverse transcription to cDNA, which served as the sequencing template. Profiled with immunoSEQ multiplex PCR; TCRdb holds only in-frame clones, not every one. Of fewer than 110,000 clones in the sample, around 83% were seen once. Study outcomes and limitations: With one nonresponder, baseline CD8+ expansion's link to response remains uncertain. For lesional scalp, especially alopecia totalis/universalis, clonality was higher than in normal scalp.

The material sequenced was CD8+ T cells sorted from blood, taken at week 24, from a patient treated with tofacitinib. This rearrangement joins TRBV6-4 to TRBJ2-1; the D gene is possibly TRBD1 (5 bases). The TCR was taken from a human donor with alopecia areata. Here the CDR3 reads CASTVGWGPFF. The CDR3 DNA is TGTGCCAGCACCGTAGGCTGGGGCCCGTTCTTC.